This T cell receptor (beta chain) was profiled in a study of CD8 T cells in Susac syndrome. J was trimmed by 1 base and V by 0 bases; bases with no gene match: 2. This CDR3 region has 15 residues. Germline CDR1 reads SGDLS; CDR2 reads YYNGEE. The authors sequenced TCR beta from blood CD8+ and CD4+ T cells. Control patients had untreated stable or active relapsing-remitting multiple sclerosis by revised McDonald criteria. Negative isolation was applied to CD8+ and CD4+ T cells, and FACS enrichment was applied to TEMRA cells. cDNA came from roughly 0.53 to 1 ug RNA primed by random hexamers. Multiplex PCR with immunoSEQ amplified the TCR beta CDR3 across 54 Vbeta and 13 Jbeta. TCRdb processed the immunoSEQ multiplex PCR reads anew with MiXCR; each CDR3 protein has one entry. The data show some 300,000 distinct CDR3 sequences, with about 89% seen just once and 0.18% held by the top ten.

Sequenced material: CD8+ T cells from PBMCs. The chain uses TRBV9 and TRBJ2-3; 7 nucleotides match TRBD2. This receptor was identified in a human donor with multiple sclerosis. The CDR3 region is CASSVVGGGTDTQYF. The CDR3 DNA is TGTGCCAGCAGCGTAGTTGGGGGGGGCACAGATACGCAGTATTTT.